The 29 T cell receptor beta chains below come from one sample, sequenced in a study of blood T cell repertoires in COVID-19. Assay used: immunoSEQ multiplex PCR; TCRdb lists only in-frame clones, some missing. The table shows roughly 200,000 clones, with around nine tenths occurring only once. Material: peripheral blood. Receptors were obtained from a woman in her 40s who had recovered from COVID-19.

The chain combines TRBV3-1 (or the pseudogene TRBV3-2) with TRBJ1-1; maybe TRBD1 (5 bases). The germline V gene encodes CDR1 LGHDT and CDR2 YNNKEL (reference sequence). The CDR3 totals 14 residues. Between the trimmed V and J ends, which lost 2 bases and 5 bases, there was a span of 12 bases. The chain's CDR3 is CASSQRGSGTEAFF. The CDR3, as DNA: TGTGCCAGCAGCCAAAGGGGATCTGGGACTGAAGCTTTCTTT.

CDR3 in DNA: TGCGCCAGCAGCCAAGATCAGACAGGGGGCAACTCACCCCTCCACTTT. Protein sequence: CASSQDQTGGNSPLHF. J is TRBJ1-6 and V is TRBV4-1; 10 bases agree with TRBD1. This CDR3 has 16 residues. CDR1 is MGHRA, CDR2 YSYEKL, per germline. Trimming cost V 0 bases and J 10 bases; bases outside gene matches: 6.

The chain employs TRBV7-2 and TRBJ1-2; 8 positions agree with TRBD1. The CDR3 spans 15 residues. Germline V gene lookup returns CDR1 SGHTA and CDR2 FQGNSA. Trimming took 2 bases from V and 4 from J; bases not matched to a gene: 6. This CDR3 is CASSLLGQGIYGYTF. The CDR3 coding sequence is TGTGCCAGCAGCTTACTTGGACAGGGCATCTATGGCTACACCTTC. The full variable domain, with the rest looked up from reference TRBV7-2 and TRBJ1-2, is GAGVSQSPSNKVTEKGKDVELRCDPISGHTALYWYRQSLGQGLEFLIYFQGNSAPDKSGLPSDRFSAERTGGSVSTLTIQRTQQEDSAVYLCASSLLGQGIYGYTFGSGTRLTVV.

This clone was found once. The rearrangement links TRBV27 to TRBJ2-1; 14 bases line up with TRBD2. Germline CDR1 and CDR2: MNHEY and SMNVEV (reference sequence). Germline trimming cut 6 bases from V and 9 bases from J; bases unmatched to any gene: 10. The CDR3 covers 16 residues. The CDR3 sequence: CASSPPGLAGEGEQFF. In DNA form, the CDR3 reads TGTGCCAGCAGCCCTCCGGGACTAGCGGGAGAAGGTGAGCAGTTCTTC.

The chain is built from TRBV9 and TRBJ2-7, with D maybe TRBD2 (6 bases). The germline CDR1 and CDR2 sequences are SGDLS and YYNGEE. V was cut by 0 bases and J by 0 bases, with 10 bases left in between. CDR3 length: 15 residues. CDR3: CASSVGRESSYEQYF. CDR3 coding DNA: TGTGCCAGCAGCGTAGGGAGGGAGAGCTCCTACGAGCAGTACTTC.

The sample holds a few counts of this clone. This chain connects TRBV7-2 to TRBJ1-6; 9 bases agree with TRBD1. The ends lost 4 bases at V and 6 bases at J; junction bases unmatched: 13. CDR1 and CDR2 (germline): SGHTA, FQGNSA. The CDR3 contains 18 residues. The CDR3 loop is CASSSRSGGQGGNSPLHF. The CDR3 nucleotides read TGTGCCAGCAGCTCCCGCTCGGGGGGACAGGGCGGTAATTCACCCCTCCACTTT.

This clone occurred once. V and J are TRBV7-6 and TRBJ2-2; TRBD2 matches at 7 bases. The germline V gene encodes CDR1 SGHVS and CDR2 FNYEAQ. Trimming cost V 2 bases and J 0 bases; bases outside gene matches: 15. There are 20 residues in the CDR3. For the CDR3, the DNA is TGTGCCAGCAGCTTATTGTGGGGGGGACTCCCCCCACCGAACACCGGGGAGCTGTTTTTT. Translation gives CASSLLWGGLPPPNTGELFF. Full variable domain (rest looked up from reference TRBV7-6 and TRBJ2-2): GAGVSQSPRYKVTKRGQDVALRCDPISGHVSLYWYRQALGQGPEFLTYFNYEAQQDKSGLPNDRFSAERPEGSISTLTIQRTEQRDSAMYRCASSLLWGGLPPPNTGELFFGEGSRLTVL.

This chain uses TRBV3-1 (or the pseudogene TRBV3-2) with TRBJ2-1; the D is unclear. Trimming stripped 6 bases from V and 0 bases from J, with 18 bases between. Looked up from germline, CDR1 is LGHDT and CDR2 is YNNKEL (reference sequence). The CDR3 is made up of 17 amino acids. The CDR3 region is CASSQPPTKTSYNEQFF. CDR3 sequence (DNA): TGTGCCAGCAGTCAACCCCCTACTAAAACCTCCTACAATGAGCAGTTCTTC.

The chain recombines TRBV2 with TRBJ1-4; 7 bases line up with TRBD1. Trimming removed 6 bases from V and 8 bases from J; junction bases left unmatched: 21. This CDR3 contains 18 residues. Germline values: CDR1 SNHLY, CDR2 FYNNEI. The CDR3 DNA is TGTGCCAGCAGATCACTCGTACACCCGACAGGGTCATACGAAAAACTGTTTTTT. This encodes CASRSLVHPTGSYEKLFF.

This chain joins TRBV21-1 and TRBJ1-1; TRBD1, the table's D call, lacks a check against the DNA. TRBV21-1 is deemed a pseudogene. The CDR3 is made up of 17 amino acids. The CDR3 spells CASSKGGQGAPNTEAFF. The CDR3, as DNA: TGTGCCAGCAGCAAAGGGGGACAGGGGGCGCCGAACACTGAAGCTTTCTTT.

The chain recombines TRBV6-1 with TRBJ1-1; D remains unclear. Trimming removed 0 bases at V and 1 base at J, with 9 bases between. The germline V gene has CDR1 MNHNS and CDR2 SASEGT. The CDR3 contains 15 residues. Written as DNA, the CDR3 is TGTGCCAGCAGTGAAGCGGAGAGTGGGAACACTGAAGCTTTCTTT. Its translation is CASSEAESGNTEAFF.

The chain recombines TRBV3-1 (or the pseudogene TRBV3-2) with TRBJ2-5; 10 bases align to TRBD2. The CDR3 is 17 residues long. Trimming took 5 bases from V and 0 from J; bases not matched to a gene: 9. Germline lookup yields CDR1 LGHDT and CDR2 YNNKEL (reference sequence). The CDR3 sequence: CASSTSGASGYQETQYF. CDR3 nucleotides: TGTGCCAGCAGCACTAGCGGGGCTAGCGGTTACCAAGAGACCCAGTACTTC.

The J gene is TRBJ1-4, the V gene TRBV2; the match to TRBD1 covers 7 bases. Germline V gene lookup returns CDR1 SNHLY and CDR2 FYNNEI. The CDR3 extends over 14 amino acids. V trimming: 7 bases; J trimming: 5 bases; junction bases outside the gene matches: 7. CDR3 sequence (DNA): TGTGCCAGCATCCCGACAGGGTGGAATGAAAAACTGTTTTTT. Translated: CASIPTGWNEKLFF.

The chain joins TRBV6-5 to TRBJ1-5; 8 nucleotides align to TRBD1. The CDR3 is made up of 13 amino acids. The trim removed 6 bases at V and 9 bases at J, leaving 7 bases unmatched. Germline CDR1 and CDR2: MNHEY and SVGAGI. The CDR3 is CASSDRGLSPQHF. CDR3 DNA: TGTGCCAGCAGCGACAGGGGCCTTTCGCCCCAGCATTTT.

This chain links TRBV6-1 with TRBJ1-5, with D tentatively TRBD1 (6 bases). Germline V lookup: CDR1 MNHNS, CDR2 SASEGT. Trimming shortened V by 4 bases and J by 2 bases, and 15 bases separated the two germline ends. The CDR3 runs to 16 residues. In DNA form, the CDR3 reads TGTGCCAGCAGTGGGATTGGGGGCGGTGGCAATCAGCCCCAGCATTTT. It encodes CASSGIGGGGNQPQHF.

The chain uses TRBV4-3 and TRBJ2-3, with 15 bases matching TRBD2. Losses at the gene ends were 1 base for V and 0 bases for J; bases not matched to a gene: 5. Germline V CDR1 and CDR2: LGHNA, YSLEER. The CDR3 sequence is 19 residues long. CDR3 bases: TGCGCCAGCAGCCAAGTATTAGGACTAGCGGGAGGGAGCACAGATACGCAGTATTTT. Protein product: CASSQVLGLAGGSTDTQYF.

This clone was counted only a few times. Distinct nucleotide sequences in the sample also encode this CDR3. The chain is built from TRBV2 and TRBJ2-2; D may be TRBD1 (5 bases). Germline V lookup: CDR1 SNHLY, CDR2 FYNNEI. The CDR3 is 16 amino acids. The V end lost 3 bases, the J end lost 1 base, and 12 bases lay between the germline ends. The DNA for the CDR3 is TGTGCCAGCAGTGAGTTAGGCCAGGGGAACACCGGGGAGCTGTTTTTT. Its translation is CASSELGQGNTGELFF.

V usage is TRBV9 and J usage is TRBJ2-7, with 7 positions matching TRBD2. The CDR3 length is 15 residues. V trimming: 2 bases; J trimming: 2 bases; junction bases outside the gene matches: 7. Germline V CDR1 and CDR2: SGDLS, YYNGEE. CDR3 nucleotide sequence: TGTGCCAGCAGCGTGGGAGGGAGGGCCCCCTACGAGCAGTACTTC. Translating gives CASSVGGRAPYEQYF.

This clone was recorded a few times. This chain uses TRBV6-2 or TRBV6-3 with TRBJ1-1; a possible D gene is TRBD1 (6 bases). The germline V gene encodes CDR1 MNHEY and CDR2 SVGEGT. This CDR3 is built from 15 residues. V lost 3 bases and J lost 4, with 15 bases in between. CDR3 in DNA: TGTGCCAGCAGTTATCCCCTTGACAGGACCACTGAAGCTTTCTTT. Encoded protein: CASSYPLDRTTEAFF.

This clone has a handful of counts. The chain employs TRBV5-4 and TRBJ2-2, with D hard to call. Trimming left V 7 bases short and J 0 bases short, with 13 bases between. Germline V gene sequence: CDR1 SGHNT, CDR2 YYREEE (reference sequence). The CDR3 extends over 15 amino acids. The CDR3 sequence: CASGAQISNTGELFF. CDR3 DNA sequence: TGTGCCAGCGGTGCACAAATATCGAACACCGGGGAGCTGTTTTTT.

The rearrangement links TRBV7-8 to TRBJ1-1; D gene unclear. Germline lookup yields CDR1 SGHVS and CDR2 FQNEAQ. This CDR3 is built from 14 residues. The ends were cut back, 0 bases at V and 7 bases at J, with 12 bases in the middle. The CDR3 sequence is CASSLARGGLEAFF. CDR3 DNA sequence: TGTGCCAGCAGCTTAGCCCGGGGAGGGCTTGAAGCTTTCTTT.

This chain uses TRBV12-5 with TRBJ2-3; TRBD2 matches at 9 bases. Per the germline V gene, CDR1 is LGHNT and CDR2 is FRNRAP. CDR3 size: 20 residues. The junction had 19 bases not matched to a gene; V was cut back by 3 bases and J by 3 bases. The CDR3 reads CASGFYPGASSGMETDTQYF. CDR3 nucleotide sequence: TGTGCTAGTGGTTTTTACCCAGGGGCTTCTAGCGGGATGGAAACAGATACGCAGTATTTT.

The chain combines TRBV9 with TRBJ1-6, with 7 bases fitting TRBD1. Trimming at V came to 4 bases and at J to 7 bases, leaving 8 bases not matched to a gene. Germline loops: CDR1 SGDLS, CDR2 YYNGEE. The CDR3 covers 15 residues. This CDR3 is CASSSQTGRNSPLHF. CDR3 bases: TGTGCCAGCAGCTCTCAGACAGGGAGGAATTCACCCCTCCACTTT. The whole variable domain, filled in from reference TRBV9 and TRBJ1-6, reads DSGVTQTPKHLITATGQRVTLRCSPRSGDLSVYWYQQSLDQGLQFLIQYYNGEERAKGNILERFSAQQFPDLHSELNLSSLELGDSALYFCASSSQTGRNSPLHFGNGTRLTVT.

The CDR3 DNA reads TGTGCCAGCAGCCAAGGCACTAGCGGTACCTACGAGCAGTACTTC. Its translation: CASSQGTSGTYEQYF. The rearrangement joins TRBV4-2 to TRBJ2-7, with 8 bases fitting TRBD2. CDR3 length equals 15 residues. Germline loops: CDR1 LGHNA, CDR2 YNFKEQ. J was trimmed by 2 bases and V by 1 base; bases with no gene match: 4.

V and J are TRBV27 and TRBJ1-5; 7 nucleotides agree with TRBD1. This CDR3 is 18 amino acids long. CDR1 is MNHEY and CDR2 is SMNVEV in the germline V gene (reference sequence). V dropped 6 bases and J dropped 3; count of bases not matched to a gene: 17. This CDR3 reads CASRPRTGSTPLNQPQHF. CDR3 DNA: TGTGCCAGCAGACCTAGGACAGGTTCCACTCCTCTCAATCAGCCCCAGCATTTT.

The chain recombines TRBV19 with TRBJ1-2; 7 bases are a match to TRBD1. From germline, CDR1 is LNHDA and CDR2 SQIVND (reference sequence). The CDR3 covers 15 residues. The ends lost 1 base at V and 7 bases at J; junction bases unmatched: 9. CDR3 nucleotides: TGTGCCAGTAGTATAGTAGGGACAGATGTGAGTGGCTACACCTTC. Its protein product is CASSIVGTDVSGYTF.

This clone occurred a few times. V gene TRBV29-1 combines with J gene TRBJ2-5, with D perhaps TRBD1 (6 bases). The CDR3 sequence is 13 residues long. V was clipped by 7 bases and J by 5 bases, with 17 bases between them. Germline V gene data show CDR1 as SQVTM and CDR2 as ANQGSEA. DNA for the CDR3: TGCAGCGCCAGGGGTGGGACATCCGAGACCCAGTACTTC. It codes for CSARGGTSETQYF.

The V call is TRBV27, the J call TRBJ2-1; 12 nucleotides align to TRBD1. This CDR3 is built from 11 residues. J lost 15 bases, V lost 6 bases, and 3 bases had no gene match. Germline V gives CDR1 MNHEY, CDR2 SMNVEV (reference sequence). The CDR3 bases are TGTGCCAGCAGCTCGGGACAGGGGGCGTTCTTC. It specifies CASSSGQGAFF.

The chain recombines TRBV29-1 with TRBJ2-5; 14 bases fit TRBD2. The CDR3 consists of 13 residues. Germline values: CDR1 SQVTM, CDR2 ANQGSEA. Losses at the gene ends were 7 bases for V and 5 bases for J; bases not matched to a gene: 3. CDR3 bases: TGCAGCGCTGGGACTAGCGGGAGTGAGACCCAGTACTTC. Translation: CSAGTSGSETQYF.